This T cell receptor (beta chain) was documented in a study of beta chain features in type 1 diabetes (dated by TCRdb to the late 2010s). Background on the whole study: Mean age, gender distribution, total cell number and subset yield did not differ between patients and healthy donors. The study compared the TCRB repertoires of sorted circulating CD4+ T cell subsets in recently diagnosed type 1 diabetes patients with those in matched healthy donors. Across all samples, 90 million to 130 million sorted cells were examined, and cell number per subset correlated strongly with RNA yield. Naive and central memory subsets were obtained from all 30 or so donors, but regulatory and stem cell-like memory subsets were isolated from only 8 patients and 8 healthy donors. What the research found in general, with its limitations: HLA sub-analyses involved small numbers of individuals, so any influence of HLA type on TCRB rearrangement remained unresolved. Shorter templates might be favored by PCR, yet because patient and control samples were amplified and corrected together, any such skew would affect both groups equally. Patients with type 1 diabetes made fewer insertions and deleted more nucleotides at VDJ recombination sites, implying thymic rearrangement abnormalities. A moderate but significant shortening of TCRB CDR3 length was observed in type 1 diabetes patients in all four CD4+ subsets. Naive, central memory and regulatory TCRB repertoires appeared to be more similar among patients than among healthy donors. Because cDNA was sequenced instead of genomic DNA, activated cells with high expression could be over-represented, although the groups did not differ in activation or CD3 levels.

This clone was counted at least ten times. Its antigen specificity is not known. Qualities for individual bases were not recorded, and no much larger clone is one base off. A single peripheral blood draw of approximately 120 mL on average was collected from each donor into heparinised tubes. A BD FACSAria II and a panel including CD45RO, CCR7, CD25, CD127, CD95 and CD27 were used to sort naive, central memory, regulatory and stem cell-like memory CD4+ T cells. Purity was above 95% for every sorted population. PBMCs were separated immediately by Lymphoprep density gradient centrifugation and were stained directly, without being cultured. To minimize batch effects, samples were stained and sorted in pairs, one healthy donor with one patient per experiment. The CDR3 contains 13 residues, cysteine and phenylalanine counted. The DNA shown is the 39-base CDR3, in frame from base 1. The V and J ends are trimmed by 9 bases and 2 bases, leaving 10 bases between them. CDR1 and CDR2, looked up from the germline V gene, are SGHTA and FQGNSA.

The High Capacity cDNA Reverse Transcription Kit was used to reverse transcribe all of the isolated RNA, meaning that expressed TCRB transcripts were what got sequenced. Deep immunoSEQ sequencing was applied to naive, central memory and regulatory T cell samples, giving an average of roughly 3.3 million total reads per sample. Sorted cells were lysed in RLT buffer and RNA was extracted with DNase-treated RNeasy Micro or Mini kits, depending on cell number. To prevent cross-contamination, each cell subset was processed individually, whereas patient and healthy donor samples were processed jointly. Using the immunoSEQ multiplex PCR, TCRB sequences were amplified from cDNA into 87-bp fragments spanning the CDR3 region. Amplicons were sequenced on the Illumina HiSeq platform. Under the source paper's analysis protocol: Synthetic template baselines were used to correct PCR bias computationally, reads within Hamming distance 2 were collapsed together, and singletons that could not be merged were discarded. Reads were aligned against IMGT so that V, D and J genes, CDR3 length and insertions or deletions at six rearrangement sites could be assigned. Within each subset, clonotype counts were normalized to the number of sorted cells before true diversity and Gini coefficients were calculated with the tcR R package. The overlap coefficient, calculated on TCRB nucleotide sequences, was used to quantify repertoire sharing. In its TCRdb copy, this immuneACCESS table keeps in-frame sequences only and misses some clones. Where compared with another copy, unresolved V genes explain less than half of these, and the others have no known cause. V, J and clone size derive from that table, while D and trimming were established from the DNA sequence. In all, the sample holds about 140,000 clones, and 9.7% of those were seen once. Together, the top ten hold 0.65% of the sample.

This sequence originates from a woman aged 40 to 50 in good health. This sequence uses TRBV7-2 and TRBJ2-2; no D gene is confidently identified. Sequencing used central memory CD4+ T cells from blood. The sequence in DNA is TGTGCCAGGAGTCCGAGAAACACCGGGGAGCTGTTTTTT. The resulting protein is CARSPRNTGELFF.